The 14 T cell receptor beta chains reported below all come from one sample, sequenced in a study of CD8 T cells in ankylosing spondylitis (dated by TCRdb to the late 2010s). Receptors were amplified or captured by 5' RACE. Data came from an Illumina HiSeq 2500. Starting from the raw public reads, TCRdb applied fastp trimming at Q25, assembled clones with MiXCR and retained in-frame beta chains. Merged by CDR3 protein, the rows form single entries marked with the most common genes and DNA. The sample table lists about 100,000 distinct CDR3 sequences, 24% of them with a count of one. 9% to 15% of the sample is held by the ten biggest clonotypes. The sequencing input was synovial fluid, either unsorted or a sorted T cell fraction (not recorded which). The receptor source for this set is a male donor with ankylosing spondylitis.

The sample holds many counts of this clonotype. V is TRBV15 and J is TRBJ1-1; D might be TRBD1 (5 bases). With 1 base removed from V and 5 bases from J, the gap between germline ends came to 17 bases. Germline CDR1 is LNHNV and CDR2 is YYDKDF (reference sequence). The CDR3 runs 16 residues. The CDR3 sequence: CATSRGGNAGKTEAFF. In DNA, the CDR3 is TGTGCCACCAGCAGAGGAGGGAACGCAGGGAAGACTGAAGCTTTCTTT. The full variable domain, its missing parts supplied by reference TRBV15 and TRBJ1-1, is DAMVIQNPRYQVTQFGKPVTLSCSQTLNHNVMYWYQQKSSQAPKLLFHYYDKDFNNEADTPDNFQSRRPNTSFCFLDIRSPGLGDTAMYLCATSRGGNAGKTEAFFGQGTRLTVV.

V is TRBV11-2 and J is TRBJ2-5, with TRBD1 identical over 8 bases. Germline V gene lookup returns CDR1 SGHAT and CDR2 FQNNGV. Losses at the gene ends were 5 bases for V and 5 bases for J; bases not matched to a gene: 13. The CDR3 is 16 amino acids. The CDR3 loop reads CASSQVTGGSRETQYF. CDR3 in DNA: TGTGCCAGCAGCCAAGTAACAGGGGGATCGAGGGAGACCCAGTACTTC.

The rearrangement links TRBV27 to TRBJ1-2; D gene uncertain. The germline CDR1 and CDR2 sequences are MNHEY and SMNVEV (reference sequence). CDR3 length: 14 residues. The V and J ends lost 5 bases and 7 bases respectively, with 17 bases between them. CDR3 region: CASSPPGVASGYTF. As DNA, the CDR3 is TGTGCCAGCAGTCCCCCAGGAGTCGCCAGTGGCTACACCTTC.

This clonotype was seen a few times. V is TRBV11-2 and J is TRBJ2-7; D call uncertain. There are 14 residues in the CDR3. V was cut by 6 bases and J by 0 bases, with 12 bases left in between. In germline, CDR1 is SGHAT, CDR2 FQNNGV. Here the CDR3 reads CASRDPRSSYEQYF. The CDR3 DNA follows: TGTGCCAGCAGGGACCCGCGGAGCTCCTACGAGCAGTACTTC.

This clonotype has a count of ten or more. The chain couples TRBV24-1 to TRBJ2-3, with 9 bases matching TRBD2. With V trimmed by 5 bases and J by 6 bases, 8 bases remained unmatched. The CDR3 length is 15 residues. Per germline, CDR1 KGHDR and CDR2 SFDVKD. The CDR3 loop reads CATSAFSGSGDTQYF. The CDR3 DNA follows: TGTGCCACCAGTGCCTTTAGCGGGAGCGGGGATACGCAGTATTTT.

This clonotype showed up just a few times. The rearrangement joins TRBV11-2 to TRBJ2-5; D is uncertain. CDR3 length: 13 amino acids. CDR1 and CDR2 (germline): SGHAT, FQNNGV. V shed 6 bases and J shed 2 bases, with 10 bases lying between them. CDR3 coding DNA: TGTGCCAGCAGTCTCGGGTGGCAAGAGACCCAGTACTTC. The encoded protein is CASSLGWQETQYF.

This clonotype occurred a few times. The CDR3 loop reads CASSLRFARGDTQYF. The CDR3 nucleotides are TGTGCCAGCAGCTTAAGGTTCGCCCGTGGGGATACGCAGTATTTT. The gene calls are TRBV11-2 and TRBJ2-3; D is unclear. The V and J ends lost 2 bases and 6 bases respectively, with 15 bases between them. Germline CDR1 and CDR2: SGHAT and FQNNGV. CDR3 length: 15 residues. Drawing the rest from reference TRBV11-2 and TRBJ2-3, the complete variable domain is EAGVAQSPRYKIIEKRQSVAFWCNPISGHATLYWYQQILGQGPKLLIQFQNNGVVDDSQLPKDRFSAERLKGVDSTLKIQPAKLEDSAVYLCASSLRFARGDTQYFGPGTRLTVL.

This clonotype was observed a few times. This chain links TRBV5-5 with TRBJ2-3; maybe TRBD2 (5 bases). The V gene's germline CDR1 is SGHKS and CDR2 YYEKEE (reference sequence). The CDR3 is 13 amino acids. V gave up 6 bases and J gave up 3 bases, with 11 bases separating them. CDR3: CASITSGTDTQYF. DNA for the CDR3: TGTGCCAGCATAACTTCGGGGACAGATACGCAGTATTTT.

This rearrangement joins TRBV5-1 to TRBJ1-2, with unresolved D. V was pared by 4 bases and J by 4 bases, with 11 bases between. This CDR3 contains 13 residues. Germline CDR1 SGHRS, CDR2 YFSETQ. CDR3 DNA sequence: TGCGCCAGCAGCCCCGAGAGGAGCTATGGCTACACCTTC. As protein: CASSPERSYGYTF.

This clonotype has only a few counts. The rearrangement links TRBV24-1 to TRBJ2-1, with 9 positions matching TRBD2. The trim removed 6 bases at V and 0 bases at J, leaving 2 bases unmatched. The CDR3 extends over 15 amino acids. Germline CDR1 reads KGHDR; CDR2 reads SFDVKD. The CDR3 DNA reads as TGTGCCACCAGTTCTAGCGGGGTCTCCTACAATGAGCAGTTCTTC. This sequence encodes CATSSSGVSYNEQFF.

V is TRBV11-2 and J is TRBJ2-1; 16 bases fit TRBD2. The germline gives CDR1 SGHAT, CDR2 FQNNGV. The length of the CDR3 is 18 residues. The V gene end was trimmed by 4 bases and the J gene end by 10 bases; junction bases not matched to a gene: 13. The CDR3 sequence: CASSSRPGTSGRAREQFF. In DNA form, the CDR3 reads TGTGCCAGCAGCTCTCGTCCAGGGACTAGCGGGAGGGCCAGGGAGCAGTTCTTC.

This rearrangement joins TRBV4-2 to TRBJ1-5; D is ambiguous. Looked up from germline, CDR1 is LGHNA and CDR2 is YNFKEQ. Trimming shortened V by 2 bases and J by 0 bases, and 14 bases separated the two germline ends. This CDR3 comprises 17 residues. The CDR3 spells CASSQYSSGGSNQPQHF. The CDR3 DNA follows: TGTGCCAGCAGCCAATACTCCTCGGGTGGTAGCAATCAGCCCCAGCATTTT.

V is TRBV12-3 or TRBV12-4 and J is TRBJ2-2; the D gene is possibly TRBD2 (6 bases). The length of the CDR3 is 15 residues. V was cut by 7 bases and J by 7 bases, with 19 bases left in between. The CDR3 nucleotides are TGTGCCAGCAACCCTCAAGGGAGGACCCGCGGGGAGCTGTTTTTT. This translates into CASNPQGRTRGELFF.

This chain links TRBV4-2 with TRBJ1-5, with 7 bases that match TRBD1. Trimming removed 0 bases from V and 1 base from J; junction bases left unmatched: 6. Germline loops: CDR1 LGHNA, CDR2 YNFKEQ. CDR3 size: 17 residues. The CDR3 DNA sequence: TGTGCCAGCAGCCAAGATGAATCGACAGGGAGCAATCAGCCCCAGCATTTT. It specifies CASSQDESTGSNQPQHF.